The 31 T cell receptor beta chains below all came from one sample that was sequenced in a study of siplizumab effects on memory and regulatory T cells (dated by TCRdb to about 2019). Preparation of the library involved the immunoSEQ multiplex PCR assay. TCRdb re-hosts the immuneACCESS table, in-frame sequences only. Its copies lack some clones; in the studies checked, an unresolved V gene accounts for under half of them, and the cause for the rest is not known. Recorded for this sample are 70,000 or so clones; less than 95% of them occurred a single time. The top ten clones comprise roughly 29% of the sample. Material for sequencing was CD8+ T cells sorted from blood. The receptors here all came from a human donor in good health.

There are a few counts of this clone. J is TRBJ1-6 and V is TRBV6-5, with D tentatively TRBD1 (5 bases). Trimming cost V 4 bases and J 9 bases, with 16 bases left between them. Germline values: CDR1 MNHEY, CDR2 SVGAGI. This CDR3 spans 15 amino acids. CDR3 amino acids: CASSSGQGKRSPLHF. Written as DNA, the CDR3 is TGTGCCAGCAGTTCGGGGCAGGGTAAACGTTCACCCCTCCACTTT.

J is TRBJ1-1 and V is TRBV18; 10 nucleotides agree with TRBD1. This CDR3 region has 16 residues. Trimming cost V 3 bases and J 5 bases; bases outside gene matches: 9. Germline V gene lookup returns CDR1 KGHSH and CDR2 LQKENI. CDR3 bases: TGTGCCAGCTCACCGGAGACAGGGGGCGCGTTGACTGAAGCTTTCTTT. Encoded protein: CASSPETGGALTEAFF. The full variable domain, its missing parts supplied by reference TRBV18 and TRBJ1-1, is NAGVMQNPRHLVRRRGQEARLRCSPMKGHSHVYWYRQLPEEGLKFMVYLQKENIIDESGMPKERFSAEFPKEGPSILRIQQVVRGDSAAYFCASSPETGGALTEAFFGQGTRLTVV.

The chain couples TRBV7-6 to TRBJ1-1; no definite D call. CDR1 is SGHVS and CDR2 is FNYEAQ in the germline V gene. The CDR3 consists of 15 residues. With 5 bases removed from V and 4 bases from J, the gap between germline ends came to 17 bases. CDR3 amino acids: CASSPATNLATEAFF. CDR3 in DNA: TGTGCCAGCAGCCCTGCGACTAATTTGGCCACTGAAGCTTTCTTT.

The chain recombines TRBV9 with TRBJ1-1, with TRBD1 matching 7 bases. There are 14 residues in the CDR3. The V gene end was trimmed by 0 bases and the J gene end by 5 bases; junction bases not matched to a gene: 4. The V gene's germline CDR1 is SGDLS and CDR2 YYNGEE. This chain's CDR3 is CASSVDRGGTEAFF. In DNA, the CDR3 is TGTGCCAGCAGCGTAGACAGGGGTGGAACTGAAGCTTTCTTT.

This clone was observed once. V usage is TRBV7-6 and J usage is TRBJ1-1, with D perhaps TRBD1 (6 bases). This CDR3 region has 15 residues. V was clipped by 0 bases and J by 4 bases, with 12 bases between them. The germline V gene has CDR1 SGHVS and CDR2 FNYEAQ. As DNA, the CDR3 is TGTGCCAGCAGCTTAGCGAGAGACAGGCTCACTGAAGCTTTCTTT. Amino acid sequence: CASSLARDRLTEAFF.

This clone was seen a single time. The J gene is TRBJ2-1, the V gene TRBV7-9; D not certain. V lost 1 base, J lost 8 bases, and 12 bases lay in between. The V gene's germline CDR1 is SEHNR and CDR2 FQNEAQ (reference sequence). The CDR3 length is 14 residues. The CDR3 sequence is CASSLVLGADEQFF. In DNA form, the CDR3 reads TGTGCCAGCAGCTTAGTTTTGGGCGCAGATGAGCAGTTCTTC.

This chain joins TRBV20-1 and TRBJ2-5; D gene uncertain. Germline CDR1 is DFQATT and CDR2 is SNEGSKA (reference sequence). V lost 5 bases and J lost 4, with 8 bases in between. The CDR3 is made up of 11 amino acids. Here the CDR3 DNA reads TGCAGTGCTGTGGAAGTAGAGACCCAGTACTTC. Translation gives CSAVEVETQYF.

This clone was counted ten times or more. This rearrangement joins TRBV2 to TRBJ2-7; 12 bases map to TRBD2. The trim removed 2 bases at V and 4 bases at J, leaving 3 bases unmatched. Germline CDR1 SNHLY, CDR2 FYNNEI. CDR3 length equals 15 residues. In DNA, the CDR3 is TGTGCCAGCAGTGAAACGACTAGCGGGGGTTACGAGCAGTACTTC. It is translated as CASSETTSGGYEQYF.

The chain joins TRBV6-5 to TRBJ1-2; no reliable D call. Germline values: CDR1 MNHEY, CDR2 SVGAGI. V lost 2 bases to trimming and J lost 5 bases, with 12 bases between them. The CDR3 has 14 amino acids. The CDR3 region is CASSYDTNSYGYTF. CDR3 in DNA: TGTGCCAGCAGTTACGACACCAACTCATATGGCTACACCTTC.

V usage is TRBV11-2 and J usage is TRBJ1-4, with D perhaps TRBD1 (5 bases). Germline V gives CDR1 SGHAT, CDR2 FQNNGV. The CDR3 extends over 14 amino acids. Trimming pared 5 bases from V and 8 bases from J, leaving 15 bases between. CDR3 residues: CASSRWRGNEKLFF. The CDR3 DNA sequence: TGTGCCAGCAGCCGCTGGCGGGGGAACGAAAAACTGTTTTTT.

The chain joins TRBV14 to TRBJ1-3, with 10 bases fitting TRBD1. V shed 3 bases and J 3 bases; nucleotides not matched to a gene: 5. The CDR3 has 16 amino acids. Germline V gene sequence: CDR1 SGHDN, CDR2 FVKESK. The CDR3 loop reads CASSHMGQGYGNTIYF. CDR3 in DNA: TGTGCCAGCAGCCACATGGGACAGGGGTATGGAAACACCATATATTTT.

The chain joins TRBV19 to TRBJ1-2; tentatively, D is TRBD1 (5 bases). Per germline, CDR1 LNHDA and CDR2 SQIVND (reference sequence). This CDR3 region has 14 residues. V lost 1 base to trimming and J lost 6 bases, with 12 bases between them. The CDR3 DNA sequence: TGTGCCAGTAGTATAGGAGTTAGGGGAAATGGCTACACCTTC. Translating gives CASSIGVRGNGYTF.

This clone appeared once. The genes are TRBV10-3 and TRBJ1-2; D might be TRBD1 (6 bases). The ends were cut back, 4 bases at V and 6 bases at J, with 24 bases in the middle. CDR3 length equals 17 residues. CDR1 is ENHRY and CDR2 is SYGVKD in the germline V gene. The CDR3 loop reads CAISVTNPGQEHDGYTF. CDR3 in DNA: TGTGCCATCAGTGTCACTAACCCGGGACAAGAACATGATGGCTACACCTTC.

The chain is built from TRBV6-1 and TRBJ2-3; the match to TRBD2 covers 11 bases. CDR1 and CDR2 from the germline V gene are MNHNS and SASEGT. The CDR3 is 15 residues long. Trimming cost V 4 bases and J 3 bases; bases outside gene matches: 3. The CDR3 region is CASSVSSGRTDTQYF. CDR3 nucleotides: TGTGCCAGCAGTGTCTCTAGCGGGAGGACAGATACGCAGTATTTT.

The CDR3 spells CASSPDRGNSPLHF. CDR3 in DNA: TGTGCCAGCAGTCCGGACAGGGGGAATTCACCCCTCCACTTT. The gene calls are TRBV6-5 and TRBJ1-6, with 10 bases that match TRBD1. This CDR3 has 14 amino acids. J lost 7 bases, V lost 5 bases, and 2 bases had no gene match. The germline V gene has CDR1 MNHEY and CDR2 SVGAGI.

Worth noting for this clone: One end of the junction fails to match germline, which may point to a read error. V gene TRBV7-2 combines with J gene TRBJ2-7, with D possibly being TRBD2 (6 bases). Germline-derived CDR1 and CDR2 are SGHTA and FQGNSA. CDR3 length: 12 residues. In DNA, the CDR3 is TGTGCCAGCAGCCTTGGGGCTAGCGAATTCAATTTC. Amino acid sequence: CASSLGASEFNF.

This clone turned up a few times. The chain has TRBV27 and TRBJ1-2; D call uncertain. Looked up from germline, CDR1 is MNHEY and CDR2 is SMNVEV (reference sequence). Trimming left V 4 bases short and J 8 bases short, with 14 bases between. The CDR3 extends over 13 amino acids. The DNA of the CDR3 is TGTGCCAGCAGTTCCGGCTCCTTCGTCGGCTACACCTTC. Translation gives CASSSGSFVGYTF.

The V gene is TRBV27, the J gene TRBJ2-1, with 8 bases lining up with TRBD2. The length of the CDR3 is 15 residues. CDR1 is MNHEY and CDR2 is SMNVEV in the germline V gene (reference sequence). The V gene end was trimmed by 5 bases and the J gene end by 7 bases; junction bases not matched to a gene: 10. CDR3 amino acids: CASSPTGREVNEQFF. The CDR3 bases are TGTGCCAGCAGTCCCACGGGGCGGGAGGTTAATGAGCAGTTCTTC.

The chain recombines TRBV2 with TRBJ1-1; a possible D gene is TRBD1 (5 bases). Germline-derived CDR1 and CDR2 are SNHLY and FYNNEI. Trimming removed 7 bases at V and 10 bases at J, with 13 bases between. The CDR3 runs 11 residues. This CDR3 reads CASIGGARAFF. The DNA for the CDR3 is TGTGCCAGCATCGGGGGAGCTCGAGCTTTCTTT. The full variable domain, completed using reference TRBV2 and TRBJ1-1, is EPEVTQTPSHQVTQMGQEVILRCVPISNHLYFYWYRQILGQKVEFLVSFYNNEISEKSEIFDDQFSVERPDGSNFTLKIRSTKLEDSAMYFCASIGGARAFFGQGTRLTVV.

V and J are TRBV6-6 and TRBJ2-7; perhaps TRBD1 as D (6 bases). The V end was cut by 0 bases, the J end by 2 bases, with 11 bases between. CDR3 length equals 15 residues. CDR1 and CDR2 (germline): MNHNY, SVGAGI (reference sequence). CDR3 DNA sequence: TGTGCCAGCAGTTACTCATCGGGACAAACCTACGAGCAGTACTTC. Its protein is CASSYSSGQTYEQYF.

The CDR3 DNA reads as TGCGCCAGCAGTGATACCTGGCTCACAGATACGCAGTATTTT. It encodes CASSDTWLTDTQYF. J is TRBJ2-3 and V is TRBV10-1; the D is unclear. The CDR3 has 14 residues. V shed 3 bases and J shed 2 bases, with 9 bases lying between them. Germline CDR1 reads WNHNN; CDR2 reads SYGVQD (reference sequence).

The rearrangement uses TRBV5-4 and TRBJ2-7; 12 positions agree with TRBD2. Germline V gives CDR1 SGHNT, CDR2 YYREEE (reference sequence). The junction had 0 bases not matched to a gene; V was cut back by 0 bases and J by 5 bases. This CDR3 is built from 14 residues. The DNA of the CDR3 is TGTGCCAGCAGCTTGGGACTAGCGGGAGACGAGCAGTACTTC. Protein product: CASSLGLAGDEQYF.

The rearrangement links TRBV11-2 to TRBJ1-1; D gene uncertain. V was shortened by 1 base and J by 3 bases, with 6 bases between the two germline ends. This CDR3 has 13 amino acids. Germline CDR1 is SGHAT and CDR2 is FQNNGV. Here the CDR3 reads CASSLGWDTEAFF. In DNA form, the CDR3 reads TGTGCCAGCAGCTTAGGTTGGGACACTGAAGCTTTCTTT.

The chain couples TRBV5-1 to TRBJ2-7, with D tentatively TRBD2 (7 bases). From germline, CDR1 is SGHRS and CDR2 YFSETQ. The CDR3 is 15 residues long. V was trimmed by 6 bases and J by 0 bases, leaving 16 bases between them. CDR3 DNA sequence: TGCGCCAGCACGGGAGGTGGACAGAGCTCCTACGAGCAGTACTTC. Protein product: CASTGGGQSSYEQYF.

The chain couples TRBV10-3 to TRBJ2-7; 8 bases are shared with TRBD1. This CDR3 has 14 residues. Germline lookup yields CDR1 ENHRY and CDR2 SYGVKD. Germline trimming cut 3 bases from V and 7 bases from J; bases unmatched to any gene: 8. In nucleotides, the CDR3 is TGTGCCATCAGTGAAGGGACAGGCCCAACGGAGCAGTACTTC. It is translated as CAISEGTGPTEQYF.

J is TRBJ1-5 and V is TRBV4-1; D possibly corresponds to TRBD1 (5 bases). V was clipped by 1 base and J by 5 bases, with 12 bases between them. The CDR3 is 15 residues long. Germline CDR1 is MGHRA and CDR2 is YSYEKL. Written as DNA, the CDR3 is TGCGCCAGCAGCCAAGTTCAGGGACGGGATCAGCCCCAGCATTTT. Translated: CASSQVQGRDQPQHF.

The chain recombines TRBV7-9 with TRBJ1-5; D is unclear. The V gene's germline CDR1 is SEHNR and CDR2 FQNEAQ (reference sequence). Trimming shortened V by 4 bases and J by 6 bases, and 16 bases separated the two germline ends. The CDR3 sequence is 15 residues long. As DNA, the CDR3 is TGTGCCAGCAGCTCGCAAAGGGAGGCGGGTCAGCCCCAGCATTTT. It is translated as CASSSQREAGQPQHF.

The chain combines TRBV6-1 with TRBJ2-1; TRBD2 agrees at 11 bases. Germline-derived CDR1 and CDR2 are MNHNS and SASEGT. V gave up 2 bases and J gave up 8 bases; unmatched junction bases: 8. The length of the CDR3 is 16 residues. The CDR3 DNA reads TGTGCCAGCAGTGAAATCATAGCGGGAGGGCCCGATGAGCAGTTCTTC. Amino acid sequence: CASSEIIAGGPDEQFF.

The chain links TRBV11-2 to TRBJ2-7; D uncertain. CDR3 size: 12 residues. Trimming pared 0 bases from V and 7 bases from J, leaving 7 bases between. Germline-derived CDR1 and CDR2 are SGHAT and FQNNGV. CDR3 protein: CASSLDGLEQYF. The CDR3 DNA reads TGTGCCAGCAGCTTAGATGGGTTGGAGCAGTACTTC.

Written as DNA, the CDR3 is TGTGCCAGCAGCTTAGCCAGGGGCAATCAGCCCCAGCATTTT. This encodes CASSLARGNQPQHF. The rearrangement uses TRBV7-2 and TRBJ1-5, with D perhaps matching TRBD1 (5 bases). Trimming took 0 bases from V and 2 from J, leaving 5 bases between them. Germline V gene lookup returns CDR1 SGHTA and CDR2 FQGNSA. CDR3 length equals 14 residues.

The chain uses TRBV6-5 and TRBJ2-5; no clear D gene. The CDR3 length is 14 residues. Germline V gives CDR1 MNHEY, CDR2 SVGAGI. Between the trimmed V and J ends, which lost 0 bases and 5 bases, there was a span of 10 bases. The CDR3 spells CASSYSNSLETQYF. The CDR3 DNA reads as TGTGCCAGCAGTTACTCTAACTCGTTGGAGACCCAGTACTTC.